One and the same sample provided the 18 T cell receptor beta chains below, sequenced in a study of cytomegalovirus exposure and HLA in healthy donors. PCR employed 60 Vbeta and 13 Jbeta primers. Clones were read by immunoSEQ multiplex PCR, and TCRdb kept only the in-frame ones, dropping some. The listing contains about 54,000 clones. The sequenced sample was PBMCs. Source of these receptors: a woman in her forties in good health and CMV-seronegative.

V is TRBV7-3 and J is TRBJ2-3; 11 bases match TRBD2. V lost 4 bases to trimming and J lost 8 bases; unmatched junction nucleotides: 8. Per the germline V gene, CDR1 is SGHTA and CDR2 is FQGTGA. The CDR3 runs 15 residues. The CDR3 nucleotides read TGTGCCAGCAGCTGGGGGACTAGCGGAACCAGTACGCAGTATTTT. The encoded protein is CASSWGTSGTSTQYF.

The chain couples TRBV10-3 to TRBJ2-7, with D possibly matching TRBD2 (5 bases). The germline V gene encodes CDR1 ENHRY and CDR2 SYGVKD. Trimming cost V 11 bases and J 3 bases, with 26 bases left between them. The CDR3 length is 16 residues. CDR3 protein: CASHEGSLGNNYEQYF. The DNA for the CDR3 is TGTGCCTCCCACGAGGGAAGTCTGGGGAATAACTACGAGCAGTACTTC.

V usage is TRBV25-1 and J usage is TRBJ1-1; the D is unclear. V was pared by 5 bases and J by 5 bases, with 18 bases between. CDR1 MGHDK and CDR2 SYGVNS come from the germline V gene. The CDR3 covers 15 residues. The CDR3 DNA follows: TGTGCCAGCAGTCCCTACAAAGGTAGGGAGACTGAAGCTTTCTTT. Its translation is CASSPYKGRETEAFF. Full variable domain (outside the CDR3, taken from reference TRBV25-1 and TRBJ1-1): EADIYQTPRYLVIGTGKKITLECSQTMGHDKMYWYQQDPGMELHLIHYSYGVNSTEKGDLSSESTVSRIRTEHFPLTLESARPSHTSQYLCASSPYKGRETEAFFGQGTRLTVV.

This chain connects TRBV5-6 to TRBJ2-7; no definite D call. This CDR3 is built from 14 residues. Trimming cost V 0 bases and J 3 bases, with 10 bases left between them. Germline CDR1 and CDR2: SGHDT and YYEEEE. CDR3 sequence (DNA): TGTGCCAGCAGCTTGGCCGATCTGAGCTACGAGCAGTACTTC. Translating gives CASSLADLSYEQYF.

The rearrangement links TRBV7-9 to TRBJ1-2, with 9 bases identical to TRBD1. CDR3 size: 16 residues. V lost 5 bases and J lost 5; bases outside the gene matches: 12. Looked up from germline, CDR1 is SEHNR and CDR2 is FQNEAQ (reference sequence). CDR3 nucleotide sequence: TGTGCCAGCAGCGATCCGGGACAGGGAGGGGGGTATGGCTACACCTTC. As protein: CASSDPGQGGGYGYTF.

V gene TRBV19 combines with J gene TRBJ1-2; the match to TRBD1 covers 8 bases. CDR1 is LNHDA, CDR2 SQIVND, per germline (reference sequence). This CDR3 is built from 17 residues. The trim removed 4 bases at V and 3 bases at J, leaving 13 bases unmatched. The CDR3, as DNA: TGTGCCAGTAGTACTCAAATACTTCGGACAGGGTACTATGGCTACACCTTC. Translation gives CASSTQILRTGYYGYTF.

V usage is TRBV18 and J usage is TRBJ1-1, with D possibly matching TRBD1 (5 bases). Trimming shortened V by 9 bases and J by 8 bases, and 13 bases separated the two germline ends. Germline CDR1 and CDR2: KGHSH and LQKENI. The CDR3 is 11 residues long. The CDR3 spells CARSTQGEAFF. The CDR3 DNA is TGTGCCAGATCAACCCAGGGCGAAGCTTTCTTT.

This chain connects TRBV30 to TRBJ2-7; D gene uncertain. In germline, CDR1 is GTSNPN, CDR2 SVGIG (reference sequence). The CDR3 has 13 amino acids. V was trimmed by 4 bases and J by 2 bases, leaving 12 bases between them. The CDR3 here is CAWNPPSAYEQYF. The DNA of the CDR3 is TGTGCCTGGAATCCGCCGAGCGCCTACGAGCAGTACTTC.

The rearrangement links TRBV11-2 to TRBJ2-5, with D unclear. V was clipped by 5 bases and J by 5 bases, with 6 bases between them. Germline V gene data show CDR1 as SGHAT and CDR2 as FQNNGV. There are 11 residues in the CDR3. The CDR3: CASSPKETQYF. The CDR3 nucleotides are TGTGCCAGCAGCCCTAAGGAGACCCAGTACTTC.

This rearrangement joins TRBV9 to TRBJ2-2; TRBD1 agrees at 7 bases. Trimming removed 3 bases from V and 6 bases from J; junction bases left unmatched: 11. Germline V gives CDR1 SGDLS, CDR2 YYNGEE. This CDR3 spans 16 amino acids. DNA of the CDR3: TGTGCCAGCAGCGATAGACAGGGAAGTGTAGCCGGGGAGCTGTTTTTT. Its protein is CASSDRQGSVAGELFF.

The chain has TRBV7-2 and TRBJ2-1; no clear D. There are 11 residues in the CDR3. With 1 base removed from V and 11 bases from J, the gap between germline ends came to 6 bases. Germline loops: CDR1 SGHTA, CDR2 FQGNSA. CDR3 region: CASSLGGKQFF. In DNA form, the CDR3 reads TGTGCCAGCAGCTTAGGCGGAAAGCAGTTCTTC.

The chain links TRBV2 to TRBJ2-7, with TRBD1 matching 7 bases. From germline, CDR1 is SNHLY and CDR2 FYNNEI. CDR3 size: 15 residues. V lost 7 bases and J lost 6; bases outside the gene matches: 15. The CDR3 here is CASKPRTGGGSEQYF. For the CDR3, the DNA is TGTGCCAGCAAACCTAGGACAGGTGGGGGTAGCGAGCAGTACTTC.

Written as DNA, the CDR3 is TGTGCCAGCAGCTTAAGCCAGGCCACCTACGAGCAGTACTTC. Protein sequence: CASSLSQATYEQYF. J is TRBJ2-7 and V is TRBV7-8, with unresolved D. The germline gives CDR1 SGHVS, CDR2 FQNEAQ. Trimming removed 2 bases from V and 2 bases from J, with 10 bases in between. CDR3 size: 14 residues. The full variable domain, with the rest looked up from reference TRBV7-8 and TRBJ2-7, is GAGVSQSPRYKVAKRGQDVALRCDPISGHVSLFWYQQALGQGPEFLTYFQNEAQLDKSGLPSDRFFAERPEGSVSTLKIQRTQQEDSAVYLCASSLSQATYEQYFGPGTRLTVT.

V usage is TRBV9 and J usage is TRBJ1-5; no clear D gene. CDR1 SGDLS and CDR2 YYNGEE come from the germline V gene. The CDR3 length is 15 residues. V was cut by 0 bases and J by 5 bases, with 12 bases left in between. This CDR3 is CASSVGSQSDQPQHF. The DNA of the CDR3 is TGTGCCAGCAGCGTAGGTAGTCAATCGGATCAGCCCCAGCATTTT.

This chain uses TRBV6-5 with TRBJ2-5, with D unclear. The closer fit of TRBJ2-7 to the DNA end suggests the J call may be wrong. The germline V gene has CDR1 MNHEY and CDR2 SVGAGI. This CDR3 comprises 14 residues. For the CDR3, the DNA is TGTGCCAGCAGTTACTCGCGCGAGGCCTACGAGCAGTACTTC. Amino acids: CASSYSREAYEQYF.

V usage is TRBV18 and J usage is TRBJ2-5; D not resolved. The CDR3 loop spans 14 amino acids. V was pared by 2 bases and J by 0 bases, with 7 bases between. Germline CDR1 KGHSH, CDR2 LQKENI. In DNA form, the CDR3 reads TGTGCCAGCTCACCAAGAGACAACCAAGAGACCCAGTACTTC. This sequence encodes CASSPRDNQETQYF.

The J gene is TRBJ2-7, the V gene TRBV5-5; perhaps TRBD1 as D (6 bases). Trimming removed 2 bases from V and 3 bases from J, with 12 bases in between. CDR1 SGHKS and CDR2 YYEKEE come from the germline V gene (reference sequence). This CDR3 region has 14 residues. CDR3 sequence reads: CASSFRDTNYEQYF. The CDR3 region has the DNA TGTGCCAGCAGCTTTCGGGACACGAACTACGAGCAGTACTTC.

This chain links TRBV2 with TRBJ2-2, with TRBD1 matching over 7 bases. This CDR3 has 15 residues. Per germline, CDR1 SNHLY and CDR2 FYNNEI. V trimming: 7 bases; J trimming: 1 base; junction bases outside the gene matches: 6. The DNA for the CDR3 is TGTGCCAGCAATAAGGGGGCGGTGAACACCGGGGAGCTGTTTTTT. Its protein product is CASNKGAVNTGELFF. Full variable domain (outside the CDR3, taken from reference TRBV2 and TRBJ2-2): EPEVTQTPSHQVTQMGQEVILRCVPISNHLYFYWYRQILGQKVEFLVSFYNNEISEKSEIFDDQFSVERPDGSNFTLKIRSTKLEDSAMYFCASNKGAVNTGELFFGEGSRLTVL.